This T cell receptor beta chain was recorded in a study of response to subunit inactivated influenza vaccine. TCRdb reanalysed the RT-PCR reads using MiXCR and keeps one entry per CDR3 protein. Among about 620,000 distinct CDR3 sequences listed, over 9.5% were seen once. With respect to this clonotype: Its specificity is unknown.

The CDR3 has 18 amino acids. V gave up 1 base and J gave up 5 bases; unmatched junction bases: 9. Germline V gene sequence: CDR1 SGHAT, CDR2 FQNNGV. Study results and caveats: Each seasonal flu vaccination may recruit only limited new T cells, authors suggested.

The gene calls are TRBV11-2 and TRBJ2-2; 11 bases match TRBD1. Sequencing used PBMCs from blood, obtained on the day of vaccination. This receptor was identified in a man aged 45-65 years who received an inactivated influenza vaccine. CDR3 region: CASSLGPPGTGGTGELFF. DNA for the CDR3: TGTGCCAGCAGCTTAGGACCCCCCGGGACAGGGGGAACCGGGGAGCTGTTTTTT.